The entry that follows covers one T cell receptor beta chain sequence. Its antigen is unidentified. MiXCR, run by TCRdb on the 5' RACE reads, gives a single entry per CDR3 protein. Seen here are over 300,000 distinct CDR3 sequences, 20% to 25% observed once, and the top ten hold roughly 23%. CDR3 length: 17 amino acids. In germline, CDR1 is SEHNR, CDR2 FQNEAQ (reference sequence). V was trimmed by 5 bases and J by 3 bases, leaving 21 bases between them. The record originates from a study of T-cell memory formation after mild COVID-19. Looking at the study overall: Largely donor-specific sequence clusters came from two donors.

General study findings and limits: CM and EM subsets held most contracting CD4+ clones; EMRA held CD8+ ones. Specificity for SARS-CoV-2 was not confirmed among the second-wave clones peaking on day 37. Some clones that responded turned up in pre-infection memory, which suggests that cross-reactive memory joined in.

The sample consisted of PBMCs or a T cell subset sorted from them (not recorded which). The chain recombines TRBV7-9 with TRBJ2-3; possibly TRBD2 for D (5 bases). The TCR was taken from a man aged 18 to 35 who had mild COVID-19 (a few samples of this study predate the infection). Cell type and time point are not known. DNA of the CDR3: TGTGCCAGCAGCCCACCCCCCTGGAGGATGAGTACAGATACGCAGTATTTT. It yields the protein CASSPPPWRMSTDTQYF.